This TCR beta chain derives from a study of cytomegalovirus exposure and HLA in healthy donors. Points on this clone: Its antigen is currently unknown.

Germline V gene data show CDR1 as SQVTM and CDR2 as ANQGSEA. The CDR3 spans 15 residues. Produced via immunoSEQ multiplex PCR; TCRdb's table is partial and in-frame only. The sample has hundreds of thousands of clones, 87% seen once; the top ten hold approximately 2.5%. The study's findings and limits: More than 150 TCR beta chains were listed as cytomegalovirus-associated.

The sequence was collected from a man between 18 and 35 years old in good health and CMV-seronegative. This chain joins TRBV29-1 and TRBJ2-2; 7 nucleotides align to TRBD2. The sample consisted of PBMCs. CDR3 sequence: CSATWGLLEAGELFF. CDR3 nucleotide sequence: TGCAGTGCCACGTGGGGACTATTGGAGGCCGGGGAGCTGTTTTTT.